This T cell receptor (beta chain) was retrieved from a study of cytomegalovirus exposure and HLA in healthy donors. Study as a whole: An analysis done earlier identified 90 million to 120 million unique TCR beta sequences from about 179 million T cells. Overall study findings and caveats: Prediction of most subjects' HLA-A and HLA-B alleles by TCR beta sequences was reportedly accurate. More clonal expansion characterized HLA-associated TCR beta chains than equally common others in a later analysis. TCR beta V segments were, for the most part, productive about 87% or about 30% of the time in an earlier analysis.

V was pared by 3 bases and J by 7 bases, with 12 bases between. The CDR3 is 13 amino acids. The germline gives CDR1 LNHDA, CDR2 SQIVND (reference sequence). A multiplex PCR was run with 60 Vbeta primers and 13 Jbeta primers. The assay was immunoSEQ multiplex PCR, and TCRdb's table has in-frame clones only and misses some. The data hold over 100,000 clones, with 73% observed a single time. As to this clone: What it binds is unknown.

Material for sequencing was PBMCs. The chain is built from TRBV19 and TRBJ1-1, with a tentative D call TRBD1 (5 bases). The clonotype comes from a man in his forties in good health and CMV-seronegative. DNA of the CDR3: TGTGCCAGTAGTATTACAGGCCAAATTGAAGCTTTCTTT. Protein product: CASSITGQIEAFF.